A single sample gave rise to the 23 T cell receptor beta chains below, sequenced in a study of cytomegalovirus exposure and HLA in healthy donors. PCR was performed using 60 Vbeta and 13 Jbeta primers. Generated by immunoSEQ multiplex PCR, the TCRdb table keeps only in-frame clones and is missing some. The repertoire consists of about 180,000 clones, with around 80% occurring once and the leading ten covering about 1.5%. Sequencing was done on a sample of PBMCs. Receptors were obtained from a young man in good health and CMV-seronegative.

The genes are TRBV6-5 and TRBJ2-5, with 12 positions matching TRBD2. The germline V gene encodes CDR1 MNHEY and CDR2 SVGAGI. This CDR3 spans 15 amino acids. V shed 5 bases, J shed 5 bases, and the junction held 6 bases outside the gene matches. The CDR3 nucleotides are TGTGCCAGCAGTAGGACTAGCGGGATTTGGGAGACCCAGTACTTC. Amino acids: CASSRTSGIWETQYF.

The V gene is TRBV19, the J gene TRBJ1-5; the match to TRBD1 covers 7 bases. Germline trimming cut 1 base from V and 0 bases from J; bases unmatched to any gene: 9. The CDR3 sequence is 18 residues long. Germline V gives CDR1 LNHDA, CDR2 SQIVND (reference sequence). The CDR3 DNA reads TGTGCCAGTAGTATAGCAAACCGGGACAGCATTAGCAATCAGCCCCAGCATTTT. As protein: CASSIANRDSISNQPQHF.

The chain combines TRBV5-5 with TRBJ2-7; weak D call: TRBD2 (5 bases). Deletions cut 2 bases from V and 0 bases from J, with 18 bases between. Germline CDR1 and CDR2: SGHKS and YYEKEE (reference sequence). This CDR3 is 17 amino acids long. Here the CDR3 DNA reads TGTGCCAGCAGCTTACGCCCCCTAGGAGGCAACTCCTACGAGCAGTACTTC. Residues: CASSLRPLGGNSYEQYF. The full variable domain, completed using reference TRBV5-5 and TRBJ2-7, is DAGVTQSPTHLIKTRGQQVTLRCSPISGHKSVSWYQQVLGQGPQFIFQYYEKEERGRGNFPDRFSARQFPNYSSELNVNALLLGDSALYLCASSLRPLGGNSYEQYFGPGTRLTVT.

This chain uses TRBV7-9 with TRBJ1-2; unclear D gene. V was trimmed by 1 base and J by 4 bases, leaving 10 bases between them. Germline CDR1 SEHNR, CDR2 FQNEAQ (reference sequence). CDR3 size: 14 residues. The CDR3, as DNA: TGTGCCAGCAGCTTAGGAAGCGTAGGCTATGGCTACACCTTC. Protein product: CASSLGSVGYGYTF.

The chain links TRBV10-3 to TRBJ2-2; 11 bases are a match to TRBD1. The CDR3 has 16 amino acids. J gave up 9 bases and V 4 bases, and 10 bases lay outside the gene matches. Germline V gene data show CDR1 as ENHRY and CDR2 as SYGVKD. CDR3 DNA sequence: TGTGCCATCAGTGGCCCCGGGACAGGGGGAGTAAGGGAGCTGTTTTTT. It yields the protein CAISGPGTGGVRELFF.

This chain connects TRBV6-1 to TRBJ2-7; D may be TRBD2 (6 bases). The CDR3 has 11 residues. V was trimmed by 5 bases and J by 10 bases, leaving 12 bases between them. CDR1 and CDR2 from the germline V gene are MNHNS and SASEGT. DNA for the CDR3: TGTGCCAGCAGTAACTCGGGGGTTCAGTACTTC. It is translated as CASSNSGVQYF.

Of note for this clone: One junction end does not reproduce the germline sequence, and a read error may be involved. The gene calls are TRBV10-3 and TRBJ1-6; D may be TRBD1 (6 bases). CDR1 is ENHRY, CDR2 SYGVKD, per germline. The CDR3 extends over 14 amino acids. The CDR3 nucleotides read TGTGCCCTCAGACAGGACAGTAATAATTCACCCCTCCACTTT. It codes for CALRQDSNNSPLHF.

This clone was seen more than once but under ten times. The CDR3 DNA sequence: TGTGCCAGCAGCCTCGCCGGGACAGGCGGGACTGAAGCTTTCTTT. Its protein product is CASSLAGTGGTEAFF. This chain uses TRBV7-6 with TRBJ1-1; 8 bases align to TRBD1. The CDR3 spans 15 residues. After removal of 5 bases from V and 5 bases from J, the junction contained 10 bases not matched to a gene. Germline lookup yields CDR1 SGHVS and CDR2 FNYEAQ.

The sample holds a few counts of this clone. The V gene is TRBV7-9, the J gene TRBJ1-4; 7 bases agree with TRBD1. J was trimmed by 4 bases and V by 5 bases; bases with no gene match: 4. Germline CDR1 and CDR2: SEHNR and FQNEAQ (reference sequence). This CDR3 spans 14 amino acids. The CDR3 DNA follows: TGTGCCAGCAGCCGGGACAGCCTTAATGAAAAACTGTTTTTT. As protein: CASSRDSLNEKLFF.

This chain uses TRBV5-4 with TRBJ1-5, with 7 nucleotides matching TRBD1. The CDR3 totals 16 residues. Trimming removed 0 bases from V and 1 base from J; junction bases left unmatched: 4. The germline gives CDR1 SGHNT, CDR2 YYREEE (reference sequence). The CDR3 here is CASSLDGTASNQPQHF. DNA of the CDR3: TGTGCCAGCAGCTTGGACGGGACAGCGAGCAATCAGCCCCAGCATTTT.

The chain uses TRBV5-1 and TRBJ2-7; 9 bases map to TRBD1. The CDR3 covers 16 residues. V dropped 0 bases and J dropped 3; count of bases not matched to a gene: 7. Germline V gene lookup returns CDR1 SGHRS and CDR2 YFSETQ. This CDR3 reads CASSLAPGQGIYEQYF. Here the CDR3 DNA reads TGCGCCAGCAGCTTGGCTCCGGGACAGGGTATCTACGAGCAGTACTTC.

The chain combines TRBV6-6 with TRBJ2-5, with 8 bases fitting TRBD1. Germline V CDR1 and CDR2: MNHNY, SVGAGI (reference sequence). The trim removed 6 bases at V and 5 bases at J, leaving 8 bases unmatched. CDR3 size: 14 residues. CDR3 sequence reads: CASSRGQGYETQYF. CDR3 in DNA: TGTGCCAGCAGCCGCGGACAGGGATACGAGACCCAGTACTTC.

The chain couples TRBV29-1 to TRBJ2-4, with a weak D call TRBD2 (6 bases). Germline V lookup: CDR1 SQVTM, CDR2 ANQGSEA. This CDR3 has 13 amino acids. The V gene lost 4 bases and the J gene lost 6 bases, with 13 bases spanning the gap. The CDR3: CSVGGRGLNIQYF. DNA of the CDR3: TGCAGCGTTGGAGGACGGGGACTAAACATTCAGTACTTC. Full variable domain (outside the CDR3, taken from reference TRBV29-1 and TRBJ2-4): SAVISQKPSRDICQRGTSLTIQCQVDSQVTMMFWYRQQPGQSLTLIATANQGSEATYESGFVIDKFPISRPNLTFSTLTVSNMSPEDSSIYLCSVGGRGLNIQYFGAGTRLSVL.

The CDR3 region is CASSRDRGSGYEQYF. CDR3 nucleotides: TGTGCCAGCAGCCGCGACAGGGGAAGTGGCTACGAGCAGTACTTC. The chain employs TRBV6-5 and TRBJ2-5, with TRBD1 identical over 8 bases. The end of the DNA aligns better with TRBJ2-7, so the J call may be wrong. Germline values: CDR1 MNHEY, CDR2 SVGAGI. The CDR3 loop spans 15 amino acids.

The sample holds one count of this clone. The rearrangement uses TRBV4-2 and TRBJ2-2, with D maybe TRBD2 (6 bases). CDR1 is LGHNA, CDR2 YNFKEQ, per germline. V lost 0 bases to trimming and J lost 7 bases, with 15 bases between them. The CDR3 has 16 amino acids. In nucleotides, the CDR3 is TGTGCCAGCAGCCAAGATCCTCGACTAGTTGACGGGGAGCTGTTTTTT. Amino acids: CASSQDPRLVDGELFF.

V is TRBV6-6 and J is TRBJ2-7; the match to TRBD1 covers 12 bases. In germline, CDR1 is MNHNY, CDR2 SVGAGI (reference sequence). The length of the CDR3 is 15 residues. Trimming cost V 2 bases and J 5 bases; bases outside gene matches: 4. The CDR3 region has the DNA TGTGCCAGCAGTTACGGTGGGACAGGGGGCGACGAGCAGTACTTC. Amino acid sequence: CASSYGGTGGDEQYF.

This chain uses TRBV23-1 with TRBJ2-1, with a weak D call TRBD2 (5 bases). TRBV23-1 is marked as an open reading frame, function uncertain. Trimming removed 0 bases from V and 9 bases from J, with 6 bases in between. The length of the CDR3 is 12 residues. The CDR3 here is CASSQSRAEQFF. The CDR3 coding sequence is TGCGCCAGCAGTCAATCGAGGGCTGAGCAGTTCTTC.

The chain has TRBV6-1 and TRBJ2-3, with D maybe TRBD2 (5 bases). This CDR3 comprises 15 residues. Germline lookup yields CDR1 MNHNS and CDR2 SASEGT. V lost 3 bases, J lost 0 bases, and 10 bases lay in between. The CDR3 region has the DNA TGTGCCAGCAGTGAGCGCTCTAGCAGCACAGATACGCAGTATTTT. Protein product: CASSERSSSTDTQYF.

CDR3 loop: CASSVKGGGLGDTQYF. The CDR3 bases are TGTGCCAGCAGCGTAAAGGGAGGAGGGCTCGGAGATACGCAGTATTTT. This chain joins TRBV9 and TRBJ2-3; the D gene is possibly TRBD2 (6 bases). Germline V gene data show CDR1 as SGDLS and CDR2 as YYNGEE. This CDR3 region has 16 residues. V gave up 1 base and J gave up 5 bases, with 17 bases separating them.

The rearrangement joins TRBV18 to TRBJ1-2; D uncertain. CDR3 length: 13 amino acids. V lost 2 bases and J lost 7, with 11 bases in between. CDR1 is KGHSH and CDR2 is LQKENI in the germline V gene. CDR3 bases: TGTGCCAGCTCACCATTTGAGGAAGTTGGCTACACCTTC. Residues: CASSPFEEVGYTF.

V and J are TRBV5-6 and TRBJ2-1; 9 bases are shared with TRBD2. The trim removed 0 bases at V and 7 bases at J, leaving 8 bases unmatched. Germline loops: CDR1 SGHDT, CDR2 YYEEEE. There are 16 residues in the CDR3. CDR3 in amino acids: CASSLGAGGPLNEQFF. The CDR3 DNA reads TGTGCCAGCAGCTTGGGGGCGGGAGGGCCTTTGAATGAGCAGTTCTTC.

The chain combines TRBV27 with TRBJ2-1, with D possibly matching TRBD2 (5 bases). The germline V gene encodes CDR1 MNHEY and CDR2 SMNVEV (reference sequence). Between the trimmed V and J ends, which lost 0 bases and 5 bases, there was a span of 14 bases. This CDR3 has 16 amino acids. CDR3 bases: TGTGCCAGCAGTTTATCGGCGGGTCTAGCCCACAATGAGCAGTTCTTC. Its translation: CASSLSAGLAHNEQFF.

The rearrangement joins TRBV28 to TRBJ2-7; 9 positions match TRBD1. The CDR3 runs to 15 residues. Trimming took 10 bases from V and 9 from J; bases not matched to a gene: 19. In germline, CDR1 is MDHEN, CDR2 SYDVKM. The CDR3 is CATTEVTGTGLGQYF. The CDR3 DNA is TGTGCCACCACGGAAGTTACCGGGACAGGGTTAGGGCAGTACTTC.